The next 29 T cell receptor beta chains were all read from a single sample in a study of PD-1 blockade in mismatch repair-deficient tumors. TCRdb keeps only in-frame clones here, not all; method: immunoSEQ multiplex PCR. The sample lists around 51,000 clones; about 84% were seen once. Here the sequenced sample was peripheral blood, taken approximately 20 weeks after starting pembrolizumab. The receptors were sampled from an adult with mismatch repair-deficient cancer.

The DNA for the CDR3 is TGTGCCAGCAGTTACGTTAGCGGGAGGCCCCAGTACTTC. Residues: CASSYVSGRPQYF. This chain joins TRBV6-5 and TRBJ2-4, with 10 bases lining up with TRBD2. The J segment lost 13 bases and the V segment lost 2 bases, leaving 5 bases of the junction unmatched. Per germline, CDR1 MNHEY and CDR2 SVGAGI. The CDR3 has 13 residues.

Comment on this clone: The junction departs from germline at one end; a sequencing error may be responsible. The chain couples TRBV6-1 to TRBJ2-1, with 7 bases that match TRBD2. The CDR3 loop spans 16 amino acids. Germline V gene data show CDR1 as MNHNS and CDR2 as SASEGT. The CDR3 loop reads CASSQAGTMPPNEQFF. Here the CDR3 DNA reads TGTGCCAGCAGTCAAGCCGGGACTATGCCCCCCAATGAGCAGTTCTTC.

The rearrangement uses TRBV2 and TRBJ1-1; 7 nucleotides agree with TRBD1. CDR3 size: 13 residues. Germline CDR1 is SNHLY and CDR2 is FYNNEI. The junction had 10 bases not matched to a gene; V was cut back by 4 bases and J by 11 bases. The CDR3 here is CASSGTGGGEAFF. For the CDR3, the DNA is TGTGCCAGCAGTGGGACAGGCGGAGGTGAGGCTTTCTTT.

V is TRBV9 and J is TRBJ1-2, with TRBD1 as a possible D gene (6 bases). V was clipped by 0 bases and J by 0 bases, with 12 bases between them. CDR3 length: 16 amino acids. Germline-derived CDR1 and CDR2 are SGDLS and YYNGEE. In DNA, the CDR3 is TGTGCCAGCAGCGTAGGAGGGGGGGCGACTAACTATGGCTACACCTTC. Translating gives CASSVGGGATNYGYTF.

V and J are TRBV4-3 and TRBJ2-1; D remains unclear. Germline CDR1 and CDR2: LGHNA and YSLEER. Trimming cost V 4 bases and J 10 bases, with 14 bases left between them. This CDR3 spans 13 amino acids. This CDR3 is CASSPTWMREQFF. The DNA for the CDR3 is TGCGCCAGCAGCCCGACTTGGATGAGGGAGCAGTTCTTC.

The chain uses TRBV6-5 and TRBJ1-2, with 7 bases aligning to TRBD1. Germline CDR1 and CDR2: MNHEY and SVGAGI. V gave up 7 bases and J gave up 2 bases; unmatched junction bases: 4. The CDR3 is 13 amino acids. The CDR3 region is CASTAGQNYGYTF. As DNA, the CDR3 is TGTGCCAGCACCGCGGGACAGAACTATGGCTACACCTTC.

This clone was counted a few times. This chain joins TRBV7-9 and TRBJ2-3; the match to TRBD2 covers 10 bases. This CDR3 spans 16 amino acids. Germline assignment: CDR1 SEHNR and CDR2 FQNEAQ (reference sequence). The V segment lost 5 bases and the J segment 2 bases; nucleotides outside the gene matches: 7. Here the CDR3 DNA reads TGTGCCAGCAGCCGCCTAGCGGGAGTGTTCACAGATACGCAGTATTTT. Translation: CASSRLAGVFTDTQYF.

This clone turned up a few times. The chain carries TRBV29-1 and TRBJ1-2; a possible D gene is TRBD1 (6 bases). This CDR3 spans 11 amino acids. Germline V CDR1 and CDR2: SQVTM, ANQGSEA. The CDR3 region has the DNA TGCAGTAACAGGGATGATGAAGGCTACACCTTC. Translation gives CSNRDDEGYTF.

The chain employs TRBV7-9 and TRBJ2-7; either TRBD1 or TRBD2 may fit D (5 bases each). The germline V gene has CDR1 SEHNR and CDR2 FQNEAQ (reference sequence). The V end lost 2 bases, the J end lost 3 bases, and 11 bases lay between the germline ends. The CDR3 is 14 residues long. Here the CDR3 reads CASSLPGPFYEQYF. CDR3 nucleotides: TGTGCCAGCAGCTTACCGGGGCCCTTCTACGAGCAGTACTTC.

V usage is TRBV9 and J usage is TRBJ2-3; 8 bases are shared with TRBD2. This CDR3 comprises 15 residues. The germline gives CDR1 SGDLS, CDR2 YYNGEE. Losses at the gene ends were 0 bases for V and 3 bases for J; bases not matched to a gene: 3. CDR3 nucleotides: TGTGCCAGCAGCGTAGGGCTAGCGGGTACAGATACGCAGTATTTT. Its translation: CASSVGLAGTDTQYF.

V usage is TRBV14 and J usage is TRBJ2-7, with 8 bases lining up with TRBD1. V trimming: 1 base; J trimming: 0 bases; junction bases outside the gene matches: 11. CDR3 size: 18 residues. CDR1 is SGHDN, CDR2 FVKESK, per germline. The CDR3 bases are TGTGCCAGCAGCCAAGTCTCCTTTACGGGACAGGTCTCCTACGAGCAGTACTTC. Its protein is CASSQVSFTGQVSYEQYF.

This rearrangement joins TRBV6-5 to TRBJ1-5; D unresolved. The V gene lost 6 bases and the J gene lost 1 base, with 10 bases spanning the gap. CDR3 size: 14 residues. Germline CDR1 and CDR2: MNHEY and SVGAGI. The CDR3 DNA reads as TGTGCCAGCAGGAAAGGGCCAAGCAATCAGCCCCAGCATTTT. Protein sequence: CASRKGPSNQPQHF.

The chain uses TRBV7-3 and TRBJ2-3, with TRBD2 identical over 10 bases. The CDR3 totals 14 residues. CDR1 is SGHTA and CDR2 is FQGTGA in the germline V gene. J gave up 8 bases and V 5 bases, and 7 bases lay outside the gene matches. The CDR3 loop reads CASSPLAGPATQYF. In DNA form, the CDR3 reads TGTGCCAGCAGCCCACTAGCGGGACCCGCTACGCAGTATTTT.

CDR3 residues: CASQRGNQETQYF. The CDR3 DNA follows: TGTGCCAGCCAAAGGGGTAACCAAGAGACCCAGTACTTC. This chain joins TRBV14 and TRBJ2-5, with TRBD1 as a possible D gene (5 bases). The CDR3 has 13 residues. Deletions cut 8 bases from V and 0 bases from J, with 10 bases between. Germline V gene data show CDR1 as SGHDN and CDR2 as FVKESK.

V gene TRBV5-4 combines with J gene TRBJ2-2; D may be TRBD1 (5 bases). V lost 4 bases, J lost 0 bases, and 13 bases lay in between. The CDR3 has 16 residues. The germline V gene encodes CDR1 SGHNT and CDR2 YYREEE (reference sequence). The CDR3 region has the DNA TGTGCCAGCAGCCCGCTCCCAGGGACGAACACCGGGGAGCTGTTTTTT. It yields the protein CASSPLPGTNTGELFF.

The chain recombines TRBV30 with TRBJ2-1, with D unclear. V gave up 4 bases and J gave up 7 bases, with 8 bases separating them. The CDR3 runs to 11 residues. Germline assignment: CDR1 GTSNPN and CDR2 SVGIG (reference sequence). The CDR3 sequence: CAWNWQNEQFF. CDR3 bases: TGTGCCTGGAACTGGCAGAATGAGCAGTTCTTC.

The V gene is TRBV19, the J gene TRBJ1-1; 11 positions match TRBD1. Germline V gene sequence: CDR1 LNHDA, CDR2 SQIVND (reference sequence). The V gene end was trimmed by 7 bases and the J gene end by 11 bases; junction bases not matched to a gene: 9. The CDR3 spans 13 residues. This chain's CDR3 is CASTPDRGRFAFF. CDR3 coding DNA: TGTGCCAGTACCCCGGACAGGGGGCGATTTGCTTTCTTT.

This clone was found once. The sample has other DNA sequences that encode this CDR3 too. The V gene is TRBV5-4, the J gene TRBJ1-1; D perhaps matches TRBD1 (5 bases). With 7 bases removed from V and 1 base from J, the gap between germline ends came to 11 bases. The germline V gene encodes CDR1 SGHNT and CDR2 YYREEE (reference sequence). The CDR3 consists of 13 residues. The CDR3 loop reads CASHNRKNTEAFF. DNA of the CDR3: TGTGCCAGCCATAACAGGAAGAACACTGAAGCTTTCTTT.

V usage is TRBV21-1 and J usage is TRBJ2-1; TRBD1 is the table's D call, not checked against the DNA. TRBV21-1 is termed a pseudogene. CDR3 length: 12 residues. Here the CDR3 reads CPRDRGFNEQFF. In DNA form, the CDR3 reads TGCCCTCGGGACAGGGGATTCAATGAGCAGTTCTTC.

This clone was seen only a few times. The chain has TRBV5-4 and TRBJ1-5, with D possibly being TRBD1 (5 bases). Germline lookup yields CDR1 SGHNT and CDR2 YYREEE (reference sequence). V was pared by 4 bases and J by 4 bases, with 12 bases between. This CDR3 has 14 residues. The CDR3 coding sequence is TGTGCCAGCAGCCTGGAGGGACGGAATCAGCCCCAGCATTTT. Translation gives CASSLEGRNQPQHF. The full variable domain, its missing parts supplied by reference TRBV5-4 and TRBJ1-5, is ETGVTQSPTHLIKTRGQQVTLRCSSQSGHNTVSWYQQALGQGPQFIFQYYREEENGRGNFPPRFSGLQFPNYSSELNVNALELDDSALYLCASSLEGRNQPQHFGDGTRLSIL.

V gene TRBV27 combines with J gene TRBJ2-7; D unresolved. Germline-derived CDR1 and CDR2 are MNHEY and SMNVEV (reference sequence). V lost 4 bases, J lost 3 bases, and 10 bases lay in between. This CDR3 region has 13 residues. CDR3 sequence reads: CASSSLTLYEQYF. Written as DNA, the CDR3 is TGTGCCAGCAGTTCCTTAACCCTCTACGAGCAGTACTTC.

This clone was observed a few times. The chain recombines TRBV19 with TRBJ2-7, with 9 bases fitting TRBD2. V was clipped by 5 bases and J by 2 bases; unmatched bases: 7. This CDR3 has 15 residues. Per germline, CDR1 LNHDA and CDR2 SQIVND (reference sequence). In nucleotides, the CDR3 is TGTGCCAGTAGTGCCCCGACTAGCGGCACCTACGAGCAGTACTTC. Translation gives CASSAPTSGTYEQYF.

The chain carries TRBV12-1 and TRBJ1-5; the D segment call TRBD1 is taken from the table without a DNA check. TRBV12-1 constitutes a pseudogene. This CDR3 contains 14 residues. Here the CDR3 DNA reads TGTGCCAGCAGCTACAAGATTAGCAATCAGCCCCAGCATTTT. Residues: CASSYKISNQPQHF.

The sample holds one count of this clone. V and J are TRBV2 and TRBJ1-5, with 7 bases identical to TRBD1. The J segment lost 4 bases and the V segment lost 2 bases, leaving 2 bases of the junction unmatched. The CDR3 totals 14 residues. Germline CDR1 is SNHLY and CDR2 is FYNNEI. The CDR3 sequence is CASSENRGNQPQHF. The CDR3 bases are TGTGCCAGCAGTGAAAACAGGGGAAATCAGCCCCAGCATTTT.

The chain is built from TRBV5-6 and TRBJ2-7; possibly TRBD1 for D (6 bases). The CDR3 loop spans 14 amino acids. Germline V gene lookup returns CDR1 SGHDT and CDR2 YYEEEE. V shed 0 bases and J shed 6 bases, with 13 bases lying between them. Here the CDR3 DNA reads TGTGCCAGCAGCTTGGTTCAGGGGTTTCGCGAGCAGTACTTC. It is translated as CASSLVQGFREQYF.

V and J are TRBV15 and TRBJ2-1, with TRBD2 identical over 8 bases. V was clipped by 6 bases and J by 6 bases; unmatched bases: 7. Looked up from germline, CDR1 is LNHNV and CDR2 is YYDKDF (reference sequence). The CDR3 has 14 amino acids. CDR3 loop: CATSREGQRNEQFF. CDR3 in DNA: TGTGCCACCAGTCGGGAGGGCCAACGCAATGAGCAGTTCTTC.

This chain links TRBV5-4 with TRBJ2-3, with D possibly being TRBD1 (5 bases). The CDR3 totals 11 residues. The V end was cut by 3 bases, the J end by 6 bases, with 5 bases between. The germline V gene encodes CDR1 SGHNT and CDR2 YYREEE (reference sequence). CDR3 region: CASSYRDTQYF. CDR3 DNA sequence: TGTGCCAGCAGCTACAGGGATACGCAGTATTTT.

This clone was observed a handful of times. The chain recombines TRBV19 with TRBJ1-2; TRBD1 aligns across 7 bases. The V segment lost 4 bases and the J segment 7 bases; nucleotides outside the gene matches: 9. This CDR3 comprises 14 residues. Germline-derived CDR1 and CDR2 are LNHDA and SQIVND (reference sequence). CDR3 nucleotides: TGTGCCAGTAGTAGAACACAGGGGAAGGGTGGCTACACCTTC. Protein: CASSRTQGKGGYTF.

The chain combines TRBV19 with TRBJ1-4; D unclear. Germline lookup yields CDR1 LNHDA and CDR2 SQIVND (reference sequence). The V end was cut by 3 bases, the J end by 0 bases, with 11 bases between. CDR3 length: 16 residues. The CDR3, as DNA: TGTGCCAGTAGTATCGGGGTTTCAGCAACTAATGAAAAACTGTTTTTT. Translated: CASSIGVSATNEKLFF.